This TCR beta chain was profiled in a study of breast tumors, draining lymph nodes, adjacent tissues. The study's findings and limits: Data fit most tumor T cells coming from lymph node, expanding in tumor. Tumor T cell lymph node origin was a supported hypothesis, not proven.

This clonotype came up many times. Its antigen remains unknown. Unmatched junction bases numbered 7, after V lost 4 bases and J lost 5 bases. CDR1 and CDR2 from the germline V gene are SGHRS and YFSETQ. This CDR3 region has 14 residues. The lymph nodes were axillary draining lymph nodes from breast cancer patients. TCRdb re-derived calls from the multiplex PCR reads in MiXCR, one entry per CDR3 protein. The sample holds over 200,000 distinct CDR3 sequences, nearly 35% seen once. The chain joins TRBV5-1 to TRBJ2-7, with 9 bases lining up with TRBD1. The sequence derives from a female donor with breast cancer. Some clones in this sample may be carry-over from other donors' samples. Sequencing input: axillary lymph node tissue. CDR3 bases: TGCGCCAGCAGCCCTAGACAGGGGGTCAACGAGCAGTACTTC. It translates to CASSPRQGVNEQYF.